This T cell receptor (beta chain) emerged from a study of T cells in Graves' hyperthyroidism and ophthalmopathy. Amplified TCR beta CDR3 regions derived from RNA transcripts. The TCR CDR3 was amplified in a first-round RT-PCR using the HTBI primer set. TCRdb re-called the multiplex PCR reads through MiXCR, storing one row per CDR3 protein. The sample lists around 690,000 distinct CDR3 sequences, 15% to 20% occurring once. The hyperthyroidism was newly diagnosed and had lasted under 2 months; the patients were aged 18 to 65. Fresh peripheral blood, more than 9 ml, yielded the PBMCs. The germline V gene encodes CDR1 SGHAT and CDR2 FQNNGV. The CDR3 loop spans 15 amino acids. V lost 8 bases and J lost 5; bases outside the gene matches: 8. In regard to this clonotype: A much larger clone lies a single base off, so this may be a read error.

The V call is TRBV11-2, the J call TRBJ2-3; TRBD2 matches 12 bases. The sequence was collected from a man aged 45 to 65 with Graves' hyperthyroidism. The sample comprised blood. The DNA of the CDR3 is TGTGCCAGCGGTTATCTAGCGGGAGGGAGAGATACGCAGTATTTT. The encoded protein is CASGYLAGGRDTQYF. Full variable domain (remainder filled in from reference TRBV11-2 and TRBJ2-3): EAGVAQSPRYKIIEKRQSVAFWCNPISGHATLYWYQQILGQGPKLLIQFQNNGVVDDSQLPKDRFSAERLKGVDSTLKIQPAKLEDSAVYLCASGYLAGGRDTQYFGPGTRLTVL.